A single sample gave rise to the 9 T cell receptor beta chains below, sequenced in a study of human T cells and chemical hapten exposure. Using its own MiXCR run on the RACE reads, TCRdb lists one record per CDR3 protein. The sample lists some 96,000 distinct CDR3 sequences; 7% to 10% were seen once. Time point described: patch test 2, 6 weeks after DPC sensitization. Treatment in this sample: therapeutic diphenylcyclopropenone sensitization with weekly scalp DPC. Material: whole blood, obtained in connection with sensitization to the hapten diphenylcyclopropenone (DPC). All receptors derive from a woman aged 40 to 49 with alopecia areata. Some clones in this sample may be carry-over from other donors' samples.

V gene TRBV7-2 combines with J gene TRBJ1-5, with a weak D call TRBD1 (5 bases). The CDR3 is made up of 15 amino acids. Germline loops: CDR1 SGHTA, CDR2 FQGNSA. The V gene lost 5 bases and the J gene lost 4 bases, with 15 bases spanning the gap. CDR3 sequence: CASSRWQGYNQPQHF. Written as DNA, the CDR3 is TGTGCCAGCAGCCGTTGGCAGGGCTATAATCAGCCCCAGCATTTT.

This clonotype was found many times. The chain employs TRBV20-1 and TRBJ2-7; 7 nucleotides agree with TRBD2. This CDR3 has 13 residues. CDR1 is DFQATT, CDR2 SNEGSKA, per germline (reference sequence). The V gene end was trimmed by 2 bases and the J gene end by 3 bases; junction bases not matched to a gene: 4. The CDR3 DNA is TGCAGTGCTAGAACGGGAGGTGGCTACGAGCAGTACTTC. It yields the protein CSARTGGGYEQYF.

This clonotype was detected ten times or more. The gene calls are TRBV15 and TRBJ1-5; D is undetermined. The CDR3 has 16 residues. Germline CDR1 is LNHNV and CDR2 is YYDKDF (reference sequence). V shed 4 bases and J shed 3 bases, with 16 bases lying between them. In DNA, the CDR3 is TGTGCCACCAGCACCCTGACAACGGCGTTCAATCAGCCCCAGCATTTT. Protein sequence: CATSTLTTAFNQPQHF.

This clonotype was seen repeatedly, ten times or more. V gene TRBV4-1 combines with J gene TRBJ1-5; D is unresolved. CDR1 MGHRA and CDR2 YSYEKL come from the germline V gene. The CDR3 has 15 amino acids. The germline V and J ends were trimmed by 0 bases and 9 bases, with 15 bases remaining between them. The CDR3 spells CASSQDLVPARPQHF. The CDR3 DNA reads TGCGCCAGCAGCCAAGATCTGGTGCCAGCTCGGCCCCAGCATTTT.

The CDR3: CASSVKQGESTQYF. The CDR3 coding sequence is TGTGCCAGCAGTGTAAAACAGGGAGAAAGTACCCAGTACTTC. J is TRBJ2-5 and V is TRBV2; weak D call: TRBD1 (6 bases). The V gene lost 4 bases and the J gene lost 8 bases, with 17 bases spanning the gap. Germline V gene sequence: CDR1 SNHLY, CDR2 FYNNEI. This CDR3 contains 14 residues.

This clonotype was seen only a few times. The V gene is TRBV9, the J gene TRBJ1-3; weak D call: TRBD1 (6 bases). CDR1 and CDR2 from the germline V gene are SGDLS and YYNGEE. V was shortened by 0 bases and J by 4 bases, with 8 bases between the two germline ends. The CDR3 consists of 14 residues. CDR3 protein: CASSVGDRGNTIYF. For the CDR3, the DNA is TGTGCCAGCAGCGTAGGCGACAGGGGAAACACCATATATTTT.

This clonotype was detected a few times. The V and J genes are TRBV12-3 or TRBV12-4 and TRBJ2-5; the D gene is possibly TRBD2 (5 bases). The CDR3 is 14 amino acids. V lost 3 bases, J lost 2 bases, and 10 bases lay in between. CDR3 protein: CASSLRALQETQYF. The CDR3 nucleotides are TGTGCCAGCAGTTTGAGGGCTTTACAAGAGACCCAGTACTTC.

In this sample, this clonotype turned up many times. The genes are TRBV28 and TRBJ1-6; TRBD1 might be the D (5 bases). The CDR3 spans 12 residues. Looked up from germline, CDR1 is MDHEN and CDR2 is SYDVKM. Trimming left V 3 bases short and J 10 bases short, with 7 bases between. The CDR3 bases are TGTGCCAGCAGTTTTCGGGGCTCACCCCTCCACTTT. This codes for CASSFRGSPLHF.

There are many counts of this clonotype. CDR3 DNA: TGTGCCAGCAGTGAGCTAGCGGGAGTCACCGGGGAGCTGTTTTTT. Translation: CASSELAGVTGELFF. The V and J genes are TRBV25-1 and TRBJ2-2, with 10 nucleotides matching TRBD2. CDR3 size: 15 residues. Germline CDR1 reads MGHDK; CDR2 reads SYGVNS. The V segment lost 3 bases and the J segment 4 bases; nucleotides outside the gene matches: 2.